One sample yielded the 19 T cell receptor beta chains listed below, sequenced in a study of T cell responses to AZD1222 COVID-19 vaccine. Profiled with immunoSEQ multiplex PCR; TCRdb holds only in-frame clones, not every one. This sample has roughly 130,000 clones, with roughly 89% found just once. Here the sequenced sample was peripheral blood, taken on day 0 of AZD1222 vaccination. Source of these receptors: an adult in good health.

The V call is TRBV6-5, the J call TRBJ1-6; possible D gene TRBD1, 5 bases. CDR3 length: 15 residues. V was trimmed by 6 bases and J by 7 bases, leaving 16 bases between them. Per the germline V gene, CDR1 is MNHEY and CDR2 is SVGAGI. The CDR3: CASSLGGARNSPLHF. Written as DNA, the CDR3 is TGTGCCAGCAGCCTCGGTGGGGCGCGCAATTCACCCCTCCACTTT.

CDR3 nucleotides: TGTGCCAGCAGCTCCGGACAGGGGGCTTCCACTGAAGCTTTCTTT. Translation gives CASSSGQGASTEAFF. This chain connects TRBV5-4 to TRBJ1-1; 11 bases are a match to TRBD1. Germline V gene data show CDR1 as SGHNT and CDR2 as YYREEE (reference sequence). Unmatched junction bases numbered 5, after V lost 3 bases and J lost 4 bases. The CDR3 extends over 15 amino acids.

This rearrangement joins TRBV19 to TRBJ1-5, with 8 positions matching TRBD1. Germline V gene data show CDR1 as LNHDA and CDR2 as SQIVND (reference sequence). The CDR3 length is 13 residues. V lost 6 bases and J lost 6; bases outside the gene matches: 4. CDR3 sequence: CASSGQGPQPQHF. In DNA, the CDR3 is TGTGCCAGTAGCGGACAGGGTCCTCAGCCCCAGCATTTT.

This clone has more than one count but fewer than ten. The rearrangement links TRBV4-3 to TRBJ1-3; D may be TRBD1 (5 bases). The CDR3 sequence is 15 residues long. V lost 4 bases and J 0 bases, leaving 10 bases between the germline ends. Germline V lookup: CDR1 LGHNA, CDR2 YSLEER. The CDR3 spells CASSRDLSSGNTIYF. CDR3 coding DNA: TGCGCCAGCAGCCGGGACTTAAGCTCTGGAAACACCATATATTTT.

DNA of the CDR3: TGTGCCAGCAGTCGCGGGAGGGGTATCTACAATGAGCAGTTCTTC. As protein: CASSRGRGIYNEQFF. The V call is TRBV6-2 or TRBV6-3, the J call TRBJ2-1, with TRBD2 matching 9 bases. V gave up 5 bases and J gave up 3 bases; unmatched junction bases: 5. The CDR3 loop spans 15 amino acids. Per the germline V gene, CDR1 is MNHEY and CDR2 is SVGEGT.

J is TRBJ2-1 and V is TRBV28; no clear D. The V end was cut by 5 bases, the J end by 7 bases, with 9 bases between. This CDR3 region has 12 residues. Germline CDR1 MDHEN, CDR2 SYDVKM. CDR3 DNA: TGTGCCAGCAGTCCCGGATGGAATGAGCAGTTCTTC. Encoded protein: CASSPGWNEQFF.

V is TRBV30 and J is TRBJ2-7; the D is unclear. CDR3 size: 13 residues. Trimming took 0 bases from V and 6 from J, leaving 12 bases between them. Germline V lookup: CDR1 GTSNPN, CDR2 SVGIG (reference sequence). As DNA, the CDR3 is TGTGCCTGGAGTGTTGGACGGCGGAGCGAGCAGTACTTC. Translating gives CAWSVGRRSEQYF.

The CDR3 bases are TGTGCCAGCAGCGCGCGAGGGACTGAAGCTTTCTTT. This sequence encodes CASSARGTEAFF. V usage is TRBV11-3 and J usage is TRBJ1-1; D is ambiguous. V lost 5 bases to trimming and J lost 5 bases, with 9 bases between them. CDR1 is SGHNT and CDR2 is YENEEA in the germline V gene. CDR3 size: 12 residues.

This sequence joins TRBV5-1 and TRBJ1-1; TRBD1 might be the D (5 bases). The V end was cut by 4 bases, the J end by 5 bases, with 18 bases between. CDR3 size: 15 residues. Per germline, CDR1 SGHRS and CDR2 YFSETQ. The CDR3 DNA sequence: TGCGCCAGCAGCCTTTGGGACGCTGGTCCAACTGAAGCTTTCTTT. It is translated as CASSLWDAGPTEAFF.

This rearrangement joins TRBV4-1 to TRBJ1-2; D uncertain. The germline gives CDR1 MGHRA, CDR2 YSYEKL. This CDR3 has 14 residues. V lost 0 bases, J lost 8 bases, and 13 bases lay in between. Here the CDR3 reads CASSQEPETSGYTF. Written as DNA, the CDR3 is TGCGCCAGCAGCCAAGAGCCCGAAACGTCAGGCTACACCTTC.

The chain employs TRBV28 and TRBJ2-5; no firm D call. Germline values: CDR1 MDHEN, CDR2 SYDVKM. The germline V and J ends were trimmed by 7 bases and 6 bases, with 18 bases remaining between them. The CDR3 consists of 14 residues. This CDR3 reads CASNARAILQTQYF. The CDR3 DNA follows: TGTGCCAGCAACGCTAGGGCCATCTTGCAGACCCAGTACTTC.

The gene calls are TRBV6-5 and TRBJ1-1; no reliable D call. CDR3 length: 14 amino acids. V gave up 3 bases and J gave up 5 bases, with 13 bases separating them. The germline V gene encodes CDR1 MNHEY and CDR2 SVGAGI. The CDR3 bases are TGTGCCAGCAGTTATCAGGTGAGCGGTACTGAAGCTTTCTTT. Amino acid sequence: CASSYQVSGTEAFF.

V usage is TRBV30 and J usage is TRBJ1-5, with unresolved D. Germline V gene data show CDR1 as GTSNPN and CDR2 as SVGIG (reference sequence). This CDR3 contains 13 residues. V was clipped by 0 bases and J by 7 bases, with 10 bases between them. This CDR3 reads CAWSVKGSQPQHF. DNA for the CDR3: TGTGCCTGGAGTGTAAAAGGGAGCCAGCCCCAGCATTTT.

The chain carries TRBV4-1 and TRBJ2-4, with TRBD2 matching 16 bases. The CDR3 length is 18 residues. CDR1 is MGHRA and CDR2 is YSYEKL in the germline V gene. Losses at the gene ends were 4 bases for V and 1 base for J; bases not matched to a gene: 4. The CDR3 spells CASSPGLAGGEAKNIQYF. The CDR3, as DNA: TGCGCCAGCAGCCCGGGACTAGCGGGAGGGGAGGCCAAAAACATTCAGTACTTC.

This clone was counted a single time. At one end, the junction sequence differs from germline, possibly due to a read error. The same CDR3 can be traced to other DNA sequences in this sample. The chain is built from TRBV12-3 or TRBV12-4 and TRBJ2-3; 7 bases align to TRBD2. This CDR3 spans 12 amino acids. CDR3: CASSLAGDTQYF. CDR3 nucleotides: TGTGCCAGCAGCTTAGCGGGAGATACGCAGTATTTT.

The chain has TRBV27 and TRBJ1-2; a possible D gene is TRBD1 (5 bases). The CDR3 runs to 14 residues. Between the trimmed V and J ends, which lost 2 bases and 8 bases, there was a span of 15 bases. Germline V gene lookup returns CDR1 MNHEY and CDR2 SMNVEV (reference sequence). Here the CDR3 DNA reads TGTGCCAGCAGTTTAGTGGGCCGGGGGAGCGGCTACACCTTC. Translated: CASSLVGRGSGYTF.

The chain combines TRBV19 with TRBJ1-5; maybe TRBD1 (6 bases). The germline V and J ends were trimmed by 7 bases and 4 bases, with 20 bases remaining between them. The CDR3 consists of 16 residues. Germline CDR1 LNHDA, CDR2 SQIVND (reference sequence). CDR3 sequence (DNA): TGTGCCAGTACAGATCCCGCCCGGACAGCTAATCAGCCCCAGCATTTT. Translated, it gives CASTDPARTANQPQHF.

This clone came up a few times. The genes are TRBV5-4 and TRBJ2-2, with TRBD2 matching over 10 bases. Germline lookup yields CDR1 SGHNT and CDR2 YYREEE (reference sequence). The CDR3 is 16 residues long. Trimming at V came to 0 bases and at J to 5 bases, leaving 4 bases not matched to a gene. CDR3 amino acids: CASSLEVAGGTGELFF. As DNA, the CDR3 is TGTGCCAGCAGCTTGGAAGTAGCGGGAGGTACCGGGGAGCTGTTTTTT.

The rearrangement links TRBV27 to TRBJ1-5; no clear D gene. The V and J ends lost 5 bases and 0 bases respectively, with 5 bases between them. The germline CDR1 and CDR2 sequences are MNHEY and SMNVEV (reference sequence). The CDR3 totals 13 residues. The CDR3 coding sequence is TGTGCCAGCAGTCCGTATAGCAATCAGCCCCAGCATTTT. The encoded protein is CASSPYSNQPQHF.